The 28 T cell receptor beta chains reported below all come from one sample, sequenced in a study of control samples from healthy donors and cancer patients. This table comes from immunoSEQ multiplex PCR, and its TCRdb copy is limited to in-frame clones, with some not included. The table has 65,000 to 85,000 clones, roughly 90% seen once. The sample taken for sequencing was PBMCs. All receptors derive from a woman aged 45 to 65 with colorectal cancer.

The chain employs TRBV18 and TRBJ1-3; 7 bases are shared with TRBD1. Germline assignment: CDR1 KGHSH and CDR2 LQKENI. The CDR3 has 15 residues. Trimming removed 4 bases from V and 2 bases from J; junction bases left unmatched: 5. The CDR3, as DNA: TGTGCCAGCTCACGCGAGACAGGGCCTGGAAACACCATATATTTT. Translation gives CASSRETGPGNTIYF.

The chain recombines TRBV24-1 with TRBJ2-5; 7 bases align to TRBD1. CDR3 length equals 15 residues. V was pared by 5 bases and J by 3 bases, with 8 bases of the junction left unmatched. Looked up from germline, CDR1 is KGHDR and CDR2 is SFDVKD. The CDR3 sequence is CATSVTGTAKETQYF. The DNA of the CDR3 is TGTGCCACCAGTGTCACCGGGACAGCTAAAGAGACCCAGTACTTC.

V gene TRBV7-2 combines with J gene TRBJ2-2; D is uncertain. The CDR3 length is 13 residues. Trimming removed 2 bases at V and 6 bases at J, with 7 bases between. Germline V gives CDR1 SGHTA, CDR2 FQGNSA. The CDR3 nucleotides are TGTGCCAGCAGCTTAAAGATTGCCGGGGAGCTGTTTTTT. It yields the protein CASSLKIAGELFF.

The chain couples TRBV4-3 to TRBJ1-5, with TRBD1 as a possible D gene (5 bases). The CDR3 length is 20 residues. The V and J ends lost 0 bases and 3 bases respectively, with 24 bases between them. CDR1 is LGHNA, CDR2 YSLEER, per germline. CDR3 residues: CASSQEPWSPGATSNQPQHF. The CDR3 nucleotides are TGCGCCAGCAGCCAAGAACCGTGGAGTCCCGGGGCGACCTCCAATCAGCCCCAGCATTTT.

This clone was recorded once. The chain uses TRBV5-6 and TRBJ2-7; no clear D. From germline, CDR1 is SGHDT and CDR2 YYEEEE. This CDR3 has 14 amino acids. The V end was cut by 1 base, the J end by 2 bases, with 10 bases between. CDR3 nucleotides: TGTGCCAGCAGCTTGCAATTTGGGCCCTACGAGCAGTACGTC. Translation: CASSLQFGPYEQYV.

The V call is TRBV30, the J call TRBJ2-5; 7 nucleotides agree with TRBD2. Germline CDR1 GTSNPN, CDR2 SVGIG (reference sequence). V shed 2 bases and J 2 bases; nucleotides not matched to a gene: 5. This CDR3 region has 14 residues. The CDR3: CAWSRAGVQETQYF. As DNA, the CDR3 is TGTGCCTGGAGTAGGGCGGGGGTGCAAGAGACCCAGTACTTC.

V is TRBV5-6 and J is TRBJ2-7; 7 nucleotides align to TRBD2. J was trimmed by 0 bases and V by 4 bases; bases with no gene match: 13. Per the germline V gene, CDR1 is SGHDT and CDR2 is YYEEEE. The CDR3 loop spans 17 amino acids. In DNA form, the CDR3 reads TGTGCCAGCAGCCAGCGCAGGCGGGGGATCTTCTCCTACGAGCAGTACGTC. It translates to CASSQRRRGIFSYEQYV.

CDR3 sequence reads: CASSPRQGITEAFF. The CDR3 nucleotides read TGTGCCAGCAGCCCTCGACAGGGGATAACTGAAGCTTTCTTT. The rearrangement joins TRBV9 to TRBJ1-1; 8 nucleotides line up with TRBD1. J was trimmed by 5 bases and V by 4 bases; bases with no gene match: 7. Germline CDR1 is SGDLS and CDR2 is YYNGEE. The CDR3 length is 14 residues.

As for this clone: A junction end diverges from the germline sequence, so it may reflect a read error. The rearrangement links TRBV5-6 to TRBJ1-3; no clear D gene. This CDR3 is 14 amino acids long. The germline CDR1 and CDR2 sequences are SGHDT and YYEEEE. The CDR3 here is CASSSTSGGNTVYF. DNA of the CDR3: TGTGCCAGCAGCTCCACTAGCGGTGGAAACACCGTATATTTT. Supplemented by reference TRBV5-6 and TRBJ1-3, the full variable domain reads DAGVTQSPTHLIKTRGQQVTLRCSPKSGHDTVSWYQQALGQGPQFIFQYYEEEERQRGNFPDRFSGHQFPNYSSELNVNALLLGDSALYLCASSSTSGGNTVYFGEGSWLTVV.

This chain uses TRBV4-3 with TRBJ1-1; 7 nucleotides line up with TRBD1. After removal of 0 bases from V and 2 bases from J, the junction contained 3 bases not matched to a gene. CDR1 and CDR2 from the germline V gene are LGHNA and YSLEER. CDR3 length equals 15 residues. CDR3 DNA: TGCGCCAGCAGCCAAGACAGGGGGATTAACACTGAAGCTTTCTTT. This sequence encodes CASSQDRGINTEAFF.

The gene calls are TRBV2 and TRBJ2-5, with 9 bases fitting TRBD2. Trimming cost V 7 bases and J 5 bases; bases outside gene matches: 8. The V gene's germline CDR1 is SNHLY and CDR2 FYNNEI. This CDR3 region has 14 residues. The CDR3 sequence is CASIRVAGDETQYF. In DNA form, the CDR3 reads TGTGCCAGCATAAGGGTAGCGGGGGATGAGACCCAGTACTTC.

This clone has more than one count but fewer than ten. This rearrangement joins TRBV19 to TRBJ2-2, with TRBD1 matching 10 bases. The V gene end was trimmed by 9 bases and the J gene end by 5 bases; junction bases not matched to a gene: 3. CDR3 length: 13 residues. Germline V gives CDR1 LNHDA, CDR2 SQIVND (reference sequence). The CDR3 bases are TGTGCCAGCTCGGGACAGGGGACCGGGGAGCTGTTTTTT. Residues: CASSGQGTGELFF.

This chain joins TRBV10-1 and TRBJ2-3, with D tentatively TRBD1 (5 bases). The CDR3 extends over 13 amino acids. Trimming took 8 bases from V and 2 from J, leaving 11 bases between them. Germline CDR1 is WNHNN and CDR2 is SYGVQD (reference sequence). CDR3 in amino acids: CASGAPDTDTQYF. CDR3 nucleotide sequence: TGCGCCAGCGGGGCGCCAGACACAGATACGCAGTATTTT.

CDR3 DNA: TGTGCCAGCAGGGCATGGGGGGAAGGGGGCACAGATACGCAGTATTTT. As protein: CASRAWGEGGTDTQYF. The chain carries TRBV28 and TRBJ2-3; perhaps TRBD2 as D (6 bases). The CDR3 covers 16 residues. From germline, CDR1 is MDHEN and CDR2 SYDVKM. Trimming removed 6 bases at V and 1 base at J, with 17 bases between. The variable domain in full, with the rest retrieved from reference TRBV28 and TRBJ2-3, is DVKVTQSSRYLVKRTGEKVFLECVQDMDHENMFWYRQDPGLGLRLIYFSYDVKMKEKGDIPEGYSVSREKKERFSLILESASTNQTSMYLCASRAWGEGGTDTQYFGPGTRLTVL.

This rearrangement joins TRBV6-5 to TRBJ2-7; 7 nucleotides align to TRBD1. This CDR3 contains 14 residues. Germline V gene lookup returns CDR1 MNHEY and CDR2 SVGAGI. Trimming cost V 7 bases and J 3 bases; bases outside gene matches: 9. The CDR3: CASNPTGIGYEQYV. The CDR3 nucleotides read TGTGCCAGCAACCCGACAGGGATCGGCTACGAGCAGTACGTC.

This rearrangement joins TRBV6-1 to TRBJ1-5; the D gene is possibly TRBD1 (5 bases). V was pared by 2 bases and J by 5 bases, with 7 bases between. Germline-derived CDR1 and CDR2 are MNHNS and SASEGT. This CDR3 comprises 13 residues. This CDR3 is CASSETGHQPQHF. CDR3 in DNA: TGTGCCAGCAGTGAAACAGGACATCAGCCCCAGCATTTT.

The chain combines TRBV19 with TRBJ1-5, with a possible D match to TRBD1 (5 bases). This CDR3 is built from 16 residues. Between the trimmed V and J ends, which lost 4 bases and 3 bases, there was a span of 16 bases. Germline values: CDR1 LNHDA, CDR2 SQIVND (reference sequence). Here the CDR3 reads CASSTRQLRNNQPQHF. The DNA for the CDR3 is TGTGCCAGTAGTACCCGACAGTTGAGAAACAATCAGCCCCAGCATTTT.

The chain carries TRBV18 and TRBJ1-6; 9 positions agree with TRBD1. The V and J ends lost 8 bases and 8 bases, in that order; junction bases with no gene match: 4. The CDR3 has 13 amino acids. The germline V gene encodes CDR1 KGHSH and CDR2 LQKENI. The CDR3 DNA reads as TGTGCCAGCCGCCGGGACAGGGATTCACCCCTCCACTTT. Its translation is CASRRDRDSPLHF.

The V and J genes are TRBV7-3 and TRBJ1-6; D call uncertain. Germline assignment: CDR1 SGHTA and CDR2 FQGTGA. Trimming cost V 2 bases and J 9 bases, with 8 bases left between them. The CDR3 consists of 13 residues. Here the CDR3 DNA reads TGTGCCAGCAGCTTATCGGGAGGTTCACCCCTCCACTTT. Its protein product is CASSLSGGSPLHF.

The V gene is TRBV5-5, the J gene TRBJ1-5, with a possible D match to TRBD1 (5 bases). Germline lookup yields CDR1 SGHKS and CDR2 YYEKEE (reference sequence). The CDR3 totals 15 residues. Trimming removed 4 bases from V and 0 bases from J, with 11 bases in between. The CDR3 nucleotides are TGTGCCAGCAGCCGGGACGGAAATAGCAATCAGCCCCAGCATTTT. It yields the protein CASSRDGNSNQPQHF.

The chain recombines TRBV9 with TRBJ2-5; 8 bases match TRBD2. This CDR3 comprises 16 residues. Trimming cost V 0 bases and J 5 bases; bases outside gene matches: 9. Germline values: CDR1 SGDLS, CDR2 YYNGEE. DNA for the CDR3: TGTGCCAGCAGCGTAGCCCCCCGGGGGGGACGTGAGACCCAGTACTTC. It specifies CASSVAPRGGRETQYF. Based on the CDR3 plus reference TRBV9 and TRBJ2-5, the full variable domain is DSGVTQTPKHLITATGQRVTLRCSPRSGDLSVYWYQQSLDQGLQFLIQYYNGEERAKGNILERFSAQQFPDLHSELNLSSLELGDSALYFCASSVAPRGGRETQYFGPGTRLLVL.

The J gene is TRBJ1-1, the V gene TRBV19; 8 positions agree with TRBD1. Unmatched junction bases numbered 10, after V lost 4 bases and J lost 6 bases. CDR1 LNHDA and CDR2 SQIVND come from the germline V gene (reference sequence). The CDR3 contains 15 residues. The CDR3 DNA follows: TGTGCCAGTAGTAGGGGGCAGGGGGCGGCCCCTGAAGCTTTCTTT. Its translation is CASSRGQGAAPEAFF.

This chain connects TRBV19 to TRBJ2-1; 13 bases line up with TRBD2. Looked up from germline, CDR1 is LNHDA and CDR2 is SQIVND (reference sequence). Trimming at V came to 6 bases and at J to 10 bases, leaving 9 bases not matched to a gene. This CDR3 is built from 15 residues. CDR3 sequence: CASRPTSGGAGEQFF. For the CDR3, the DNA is TGTGCCAGTAGGCCCACTAGCGGGGGGGCTGGGGAGCAGTTCTTC.

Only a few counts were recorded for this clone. CDR3 in DNA: TGTGCCAGTAGTACCCAGACGGGAACCTATAATTCACCCCTCCACTTT. This sequence encodes CASSTQTGTYNSPLHF. This sequence joins TRBV19 and TRBJ1-6; D unclear. The length of the CDR3 is 16 residues. The ends were cut back, 4 bases at V and 2 bases at J, with 12 bases in the middle. Germline CDR1 and CDR2: LNHDA and SQIVND (reference sequence).

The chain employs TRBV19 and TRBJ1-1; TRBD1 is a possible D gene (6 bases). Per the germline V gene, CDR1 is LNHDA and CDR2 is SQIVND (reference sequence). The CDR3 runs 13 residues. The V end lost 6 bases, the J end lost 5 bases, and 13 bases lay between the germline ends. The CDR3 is CASSQQGRTEAFF. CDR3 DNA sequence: TGTGCCAGTAGCCAACAGGGAAGAACTGAAGCTTTCTTT.

The CDR3 loop is CAISREEYNEQFF. In DNA form, the CDR3 reads TGTGCCATCAGCCGGGAGGAGTACAATGAGCAGTTCTTC. The chain recombines TRBV10-3 with TRBJ2-1; 7 bases are a match to TRBD2. Per germline, CDR1 ENHRY and CDR2 SYGVKD. V lost 6 bases and J lost 4; bases outside the gene matches: 3. This CDR3 has 13 amino acids.

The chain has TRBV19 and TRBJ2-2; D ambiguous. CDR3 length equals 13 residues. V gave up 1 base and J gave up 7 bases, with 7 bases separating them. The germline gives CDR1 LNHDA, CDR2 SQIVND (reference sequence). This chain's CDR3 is CASSIAGVGELFF. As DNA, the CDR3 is TGTGCCAGTAGTATAGCAGGTGTCGGGGAGCTGTTTTTT.

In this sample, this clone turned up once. The CDR3 DNA reads TGTGCCAGCAAGCTCGAGGGAGAAAATTCACCCCTCCACTTT. Its protein is CASKLEGENSPLHF. This rearrangement joins TRBV2 to TRBJ1-6; no reliable D call. Germline loops: CDR1 SNHLY, CDR2 FYNNEI. CDR3 length equals 14 residues. V was clipped by 7 bases and J by 7 bases, with 14 bases between them.